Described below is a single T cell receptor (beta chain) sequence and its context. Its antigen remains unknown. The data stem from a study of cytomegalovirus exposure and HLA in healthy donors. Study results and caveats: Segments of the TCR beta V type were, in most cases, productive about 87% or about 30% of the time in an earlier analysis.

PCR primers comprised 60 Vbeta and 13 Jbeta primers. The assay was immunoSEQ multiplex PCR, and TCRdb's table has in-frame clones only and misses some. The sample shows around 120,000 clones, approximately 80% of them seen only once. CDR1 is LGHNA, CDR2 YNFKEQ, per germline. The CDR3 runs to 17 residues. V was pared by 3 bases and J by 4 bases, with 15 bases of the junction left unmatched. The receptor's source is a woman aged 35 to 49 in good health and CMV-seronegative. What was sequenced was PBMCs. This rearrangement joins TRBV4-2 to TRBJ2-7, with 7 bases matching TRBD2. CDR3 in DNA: TGTGCCAGCAGCCAGCCACCAAGCGGGACGCGGGGATACGAGCAGTACTTC. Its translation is CASSQPPSGTRGYEQYF.